The rows below give T cell receptor beta chains drawn from one sample of a study of T-cell reconstitution after alpha-beta-depleted transplantation in children. From the PCR reads, TCRdb called clonotypes with MiXCR, one entry per CDR3 protein. The profile shows 250,000 or so distinct CDR3 sequences, roughly 8.2% of them singletons. Material: PBMCs, mostly from graft donor cells, obtained 180 days after TCRalphabeta/CD19-depleted stem cell transplant. The receptor set was obtained from a male patient younger than 18 who had a stem cell transplant for acute lymphoblastic leukemia, so the T cells may come from the graft donor. Each CDR3 is given with its conserved first and last residue. The order of the fields is clone size, D gene, J gene, V gene, CDR3 DNA, CDR3 protein. A D gene is named only where the DNA matches it firmly. Where a row states a size, it is once, few, many or the class of an expanded clone; other rows omit it.

many - TRBJ2-4 TRBV27 TGTGCCAGCAGCACGGGGAGCAAAAACATTCAGTACTTC CASSTGSKNIQYF
many TRBD2 TRBJ2-7 TRBV27 TGTGCCAGCAGGGAGCCGACTAGCGGTTCTTACGAGCAGTACTTC CASREPTSGSYEQYF
many - TRBJ1-2 TRBV4-1 TGCGCCAGCAGCCAAGTCCAGGGCGGCTATGGCTACACCTTC CASSQVQGGYGYTF
many TRBD2 TRBJ2-3 TRBV7-9 TGTGCCAGCAGCTCCTTAGCGGGGGGCAGGACAGATACGCAGTATTTT CASSSLAGGRTDTQYF
many - TRBJ1-6 TRBV14 TGTGCCAGCAGCCAAGTAATGGGCGGCAATTCACCCCTCCACTTT CASSQVMGGNSPLHF
many TRBD1 TRBJ1-2 TRBV12-3/TRBV12-4 TGTGCCAGCACTCCAGACAGGGATGGGAACTATGGCTACACCTTC CASTPDRDGNYGYTF
many - TRBJ2-3 TRBV20-1 TGCAGTGCTACTCGTTCGGCGGATACGCAGTATTTT CSATRSADTQYF
many TRBD2 TRBJ2-3 TRBV5-6 TGTGCCAGCAGCTTGAAACCGGGAGGACCCGTCATATATACGCAGTATTTT CASSLKPGGPVIYTQYF
many - TRBJ1-1 TRBV6-2/TRBV6-3 TGTGCCAGCACTCACGGGGGGATTGAAGCTTTCTTT CASTHGGIEAFF
many - TRBJ2-5 TRBV28 TGTGCCAGCAGCCGACACCTCCAAGAGACCCAGTACTTC CASSRHLQETQYF
many - TRBJ2-3 TRBV6-2/TRBV6-3 TGTGCCAGCGAGGGAGGACCTAGCACAGATACGCAGTATTTT CASEGGPSTDTQYF
many - TRBJ1-2 TRBV9 TGTGCCAGCAGCGACCAGGGCTTCTATGGCTACACCTTC CASSDQGFYGYTF
many - TRBJ2-2 TRBV7-9 TGTGCCAGCGAACCACCGGGGGGCGTCGGGGAGCTGTTTTTT CASEPPGGVGELFF
- TRBD1 TRBJ1-2 TRBV7-9 TGTGCCAGCAGCTACCCGCCGGACAGGGGCCAGAACTATGGCTACACCTTC CASSYPPDRGQNYGYTF
many - TRBJ2-7 TRBV20-1 TGCAGTGCTAGTCCGGGGAAGCAGTACTTC CSASPGKQYF
many - TRBJ2-1 TRBV29-1 TGCAGCGTTGCGTGGGCAGTTGTTATCAATGAGCAGTTCTTC CSVAWAVVINEQFF
many - TRBJ2-1 TRBV12-3/TRBV12-4 TGTGCCAGCAGCCAAGGGCAGGGTATACACAATGAGCAGTTCTTC CASSQGQGIHNEQFF
- - TRBJ1-1 TRBV29-1 TGCAGCGTTCTTCAAAGAAGCACTGAAGCTTTCTTT CSVLQRSTEAFF
many - TRBJ2-7 TRBV9 TGTGCCAGCAGCGAGTGGCCAGAGCCTGCGCCCTACGAGCAGTACTTC CASSEWPEPAPYEQYF
- - TRBJ2-7 TRBV10-2 TGCGCCAGCAGTGAGAACAGTGCCTACGAGCAGTACTTC CASSENSAYEQYF
many - TRBJ2-7 TRBV6-5 TGTGCCAGCAGTTGGCCAGGCCAACAGCAGTACTTC CASSWPGQQQYF
many TRBD2 TRBJ2-1 TRBV5-1 TGCGCCAGCAGCTTGGCGGCTAGCGGTCAGGTCAATGAGCAGTTCTTC CASSLAASGQVNEQFF
many - TRBJ2-2 TRBV3-1 TGTGCCAGCAGCCAGGTACTGGGGGAAGCCGGGGAGCTGTTTTTT CASSQVLGEAGELFF
many - TRBJ1-1 TRBV4-1 TGCGCCAGCAGCCCCCTAGCGGGACTTTGGGGCACTGAAGCTTTCTTT CASSPLAGLWGTEAFF
many - TRBJ1-3 TRBV10-3 TGTGCCATCAGGCAGGGGTTCTCTGGAAACACCATATATTTT CAIRQGFSGNTIYF
many TRBD1 TRBJ2-3 TRBV10-3 TGTGCCTTTTCGGACAGGGTAGCAGATACGCAGTATTTT CAFSDRVADTQYF
many - TRBJ1-2 TRBV18 TGTGCCAGCTCACCTCCGGGGCGTCTTGGCTACACCTTC CASSPPGRLGYTF
many - TRBJ1-2 TRBV29-1 TGCAGCGCCTTATCGGGGGGCGACTATGGCTACATCTTC CSALSGGDYGYIF
many TRBD2 TRBJ2-5 TRBV20-1 TGCAGTGCTATTCTAGCGGGTGGAGAGACCCAGTACTTC CSAILAGGETQYF
many - TRBJ2-7 TRBV6-6 TGTGCCAGCAACCAACAGGGAAACTACGAGCAGTACTTC CASNQQGNYEQYF
many - TRBJ1-4 TRBV28 TGTGCCAGCAGTTCCAGTGGTGCGACAACTAATGAAAAACTGTTTTTT CASSSSGATTNEKLFF
many - TRBJ2-1 TRBV21-1 TGTGCCAGCAGCAGATTGGATACCCCTGTCTACAATGAGCAGTTCTTC CASSRLDTPVYNEQFF
many - TRBJ2-2 TRBV7-2 TGTGCCAGCAGCTTAGGGCCAGCGAACACCGGGGAGCTGTTTTTT CASSLGPANTGELFF
many - TRBJ2-7 TRBV6-1 TGTGCCAGCAGGGCAGGGACATTTTTCTACGAGCAGTACTTC CASRAGTFFYEQYF
many TRBD1 TRBJ2-5 TRBV29-1 TGCAGCGTTGATGAGGGGGCACAAGAGACCCAGTACTTC CSVDEGAQETQYF
many - TRBJ2-2 TRBV20-1 TGCAGTGCCTCCCGCGGCGGGGAGCTGTTTTTT CSASRGGELFF
many - TRBJ2-2 TRBV3-1 TGTGCCAGCAGCCATTCGGGGGCCGGGGAGCTGTTTTTT CASSHSGAGELFF
few - TRBJ2-2 TRBV18 TGTGCCAGCTCAGATCAGACGAACACCGGGGAGCTGTTTTTT CASSDQTNTGELFF
many - TRBJ2-7 TRBV6-5 TGTGCCAGCAGTTACAGTGTGAACAGGCTGCTCGAGCAGTACTTC CASSYSVNRLLEQYF
- - TRBJ1-3 TRBV7-2 TGTGCCAGCAGCTTACAGGGGAGATTCTCTGGAAACACCATATATTTT CASSLQGRFSGNTIYF
few - TRBJ1-1 TRBV19 TGTGCCAGTAGTATAGATCGAGGAACGAACACTGAAGCTTTCTTT CASSIDRGTNTEAFF
many - TRBJ2-6 TRBV15 TGTGCCGTGCAGGTTGGGGCCAACGTCCTGACTTTC CAVQVGANVLTF
many - TRBJ1-3 TRBV5-6 TGTGCCAGCAGCTTGCGGCCTACGGGGGCAACTGGAAACACCATATATTTT CASSLRPTGATGNTIYF
many - TRBJ2-7 TRBV10-3 TGTGCCATCAGTGAGTCAGGCGGCACTGAGCAGTACTTC CAISESGGTEQYF
many - TRBJ2-4 TRBV25-1 TGTGCCAGCAGGGCCAGCCCGGGGAACATTCAGTACTTC CASRASPGNIQYF
many TRBD1 TRBJ2-1 TRBV19 TGTGCCAGTAGTATAGTTCAGGGGGCCAGTGAGCAGTTCTTC CASSIVQGASEQFF
many - TRBJ2-3 TRBV7-2 TGTGCCAGCAGCCGACGGGGCTCCGATACGCAGTATTTT CASSRRGSDTQYF
many - TRBJ2-1 TRBV7-3 TGTGCCAGCAGCTTATCCAGCGGAGCCTACAATGAGCAGTTCTTC CASSLSSGAYNEQFF
many - TRBJ2-7 TRBV14 TGTGCCAGCAGCCAGGGACACTTCTACGAGCAGTACTTC CASSQGHFYEQYF
many TRBD2 TRBJ2-5 TRBV13 TGTGCCAGCAGCTTAGGCCTTTCGGGACTACAAAGAGAGACCCAGTACTTC CASSLGLSGLQRETQYF
many TRBD2 TRBJ2-5 TRBV27 TGTGCCAGCAGTTCCAGGGTAGCGGGAGGTGGCGAGACCCAGTACTTC CASSSRVAGGGETQYF
many - TRBJ1-1 TRBV12-3/TRBV12-4 TGTGCCAGCAGTCCTTTACAGGGCATGAACACTGAAGCTTTCTTT CASSPLQGMNTEAFF
many - TRBJ2-5 TRBV11-2 TGTGCCAGCAGCCTAGTCAGGGGTGGAGAGACCCAGTACTTC CASSLVRGGETQYF
many - TRBJ2-1 TRBV11-1 TGTGCCAGCAGCTTTGACAGTCCGGAGCGGAATGAGCAGTTCTTC CASSFDSPERNEQFF
many - TRBJ2-1 TRBV4-2 TGTGCCAGCAGCCAAGATACCCCGGTTACTACCTACAATGAGCAGTTCTTC CASSQDTPVTTYNEQFF
many - TRBJ2-3 TRBV7-8 TGTGCCAGCAGCTTTTTCAGGGTACAAGATACGCAGTATTTT CASSFFRVQDTQYF
- TRBD1 TRBJ2-7 TRBV12-3/TRBV12-4 TGTGCCAGCAGTTTAGCGGTTAAGGCGGCAGGGGGATCCTACGAGCAGTACTTC CASSLAVKAAGGSYEQYF
- - TRBJ2-5 TRBV7-8 TGTCCCAGCAGCTTAAGTCTAGCCGGAAGCCAAGAGACCCAGTACTTC CPSSLSLAGSQETQYF
many - TRBJ2-7 TRBV12-3/TRBV12-4 TGTGCCAGCGGGCGGCATGTCCAATTGGTGCAGTACTTC CASGRHVQLVQYF